This T cell receptor (beta chain) was sequenced in a study of regulatory T cells in long-lasting Graves disease. Researchers made TCR beta libraries by using iRepertoire HTBI primers and running Arm-PCR on CDR3 regions. TCRdb re-called the multiplex PCR reads through MiXCR, storing one row per CDR3 protein. The table shows 250,000 to 300,000 distinct CDR3 sequences, with more than 20% occurring only once. The study's findings and limits: There were preferences for TRBV28, TRBJ1-2 and TRBJ2-5 in persistent disease. Between persistent patients, 2,500 to 3,500 public clonotypes were shared, exceeding the 950 to 1,000 shared between new patients. Rather than thyroid tissue, only peripheral blood underwent study.

The CDR3 has 12 residues. V was pared by 7 bases and J by 7 bases, with 8 bases between. CDR1 is MDHEN and CDR2 is SYDVKM in the germline V gene. As for time point: persistent/refractory GD, antithyroid drugs over 5 years with positive TRAb. The TCR library was prepared using RNA isolated from PBMCs. This clonotype was found many times. The antigen remains undetermined. The TCR was taken from a female donor with Graves disease. The sample consisted of peripheral blood mononuclear cells (PBMCs), taken when the disease was refractory, from a patient treated with antithyroid drugs. J is TRBJ1-6 and V is TRBV28; D is ambiguous. The CDR3 loop is CASKIGNSPLHF. CDR3 bases: TGTGCCAGCAAAATAGGAAATTCACCCCTCCACTTT.